This record covers a single T cell receptor (beta chain). This sample was included in a study of monozygotic twins with inflammatory bowel disease. Reprocessing the 5' RACE reads, TCRdb reports a single entry for every CDR3 protein and omits DNA. The clone table shows just over 300,000 distinct CDR3 sequences, with the ten largest holding 5.6%. Sequencing was performed on blood. This receptor was obtained from a human donor with ulcerative colitis or Crohn's disease, or a healthy co-twin of an affected twin (not recorded which).

This chain's CDR3 is CASSLNTNTYEQYF. The chain joins TRBV7-2 to TRBJ2-7. Germline CDR1 and CDR2: SGHTA and FQGNSA. The CDR3 is 14 residues long.